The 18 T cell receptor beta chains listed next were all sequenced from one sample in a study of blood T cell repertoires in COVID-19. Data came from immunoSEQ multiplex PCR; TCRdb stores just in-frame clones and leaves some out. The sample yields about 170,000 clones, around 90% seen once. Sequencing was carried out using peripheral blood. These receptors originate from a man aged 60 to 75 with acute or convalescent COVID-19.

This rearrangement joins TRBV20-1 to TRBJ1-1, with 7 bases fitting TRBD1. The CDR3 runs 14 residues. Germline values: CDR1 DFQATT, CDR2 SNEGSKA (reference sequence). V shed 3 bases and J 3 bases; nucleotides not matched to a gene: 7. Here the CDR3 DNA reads TGCAGTGCTAGTCACAGGGGAGGCGACACTGAAGCTTTCTTT. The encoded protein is CSASHRGGDTEAFF.

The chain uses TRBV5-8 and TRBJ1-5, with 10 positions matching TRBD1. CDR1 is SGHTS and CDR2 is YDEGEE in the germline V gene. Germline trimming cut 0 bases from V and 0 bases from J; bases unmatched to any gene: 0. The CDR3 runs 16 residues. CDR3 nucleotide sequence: TGTGCCAGCAGCTTGGGGACAGGGGGTAGCAATCAGCCCCAGCATTTT. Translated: CASSLGTGGSNQPQHF.

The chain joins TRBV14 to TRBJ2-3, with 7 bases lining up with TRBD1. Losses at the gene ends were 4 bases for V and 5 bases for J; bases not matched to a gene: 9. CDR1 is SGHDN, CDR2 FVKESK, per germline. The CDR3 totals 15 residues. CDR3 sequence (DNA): TGTGCCAGCAGCCGAACCCAGGGGGTTATAGATACGCAGTATTTT. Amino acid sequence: CASSRTQGVIDTQYF.

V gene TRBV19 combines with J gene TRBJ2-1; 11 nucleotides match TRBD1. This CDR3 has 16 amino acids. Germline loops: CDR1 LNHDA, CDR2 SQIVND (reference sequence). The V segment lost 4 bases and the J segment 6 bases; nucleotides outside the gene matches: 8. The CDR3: CASSRGTGQGGNEQFF. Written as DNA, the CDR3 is TGTGCCAGTAGTAGGGGTACGGGACAGGGGGGCAATGAGCAGTTCTTC.

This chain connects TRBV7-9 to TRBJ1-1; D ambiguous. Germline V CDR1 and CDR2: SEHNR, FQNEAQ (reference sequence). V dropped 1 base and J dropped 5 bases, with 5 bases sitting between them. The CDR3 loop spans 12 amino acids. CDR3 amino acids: CASSLGETEAFF. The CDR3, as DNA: TGTGCCAGCAGCTTAGGGGAGACTGAAGCTTTCTTT.

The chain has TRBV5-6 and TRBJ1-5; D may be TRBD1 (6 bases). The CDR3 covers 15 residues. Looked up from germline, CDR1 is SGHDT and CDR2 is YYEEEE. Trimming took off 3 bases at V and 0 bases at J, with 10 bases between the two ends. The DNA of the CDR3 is TGTGCCAGCAGCTCGGACAGATATAGCAATCAGCCCCAGCATTTT. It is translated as CASSSDRYSNQPQHF.

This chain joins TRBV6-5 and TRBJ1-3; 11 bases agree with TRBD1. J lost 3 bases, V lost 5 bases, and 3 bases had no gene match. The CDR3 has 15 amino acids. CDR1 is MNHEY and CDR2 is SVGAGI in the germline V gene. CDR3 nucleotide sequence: TGTGCCAGCAGTAGCGGGACAGGGGGTGGAAACACCATATATTTT. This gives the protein CASSSGTGGGNTIYF.

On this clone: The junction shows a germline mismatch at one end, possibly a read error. The CDR3 sequence: CAAAIKSYAQYF. The CDR3 nucleotides read TGTGCAGCGGCGATTAAAAGCTACGCGCAGTACTTC. The genes are TRBV2 and TRBJ2-7, with D possibly TRBD2 on 5 matching bases. The CDR3 is 12 amino acids. Germline CDR1 SNHLY, CDR2 FYNNEI.

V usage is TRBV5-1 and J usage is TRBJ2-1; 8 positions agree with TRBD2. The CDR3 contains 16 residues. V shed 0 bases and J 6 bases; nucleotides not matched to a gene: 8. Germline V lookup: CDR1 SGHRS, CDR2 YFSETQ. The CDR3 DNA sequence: TGCGCCAGCAGCTTGGCCAAGGGACTAGTCGGCAATGAGCAGTTCTTC. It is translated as CASSLAKGLVGNEQFF.

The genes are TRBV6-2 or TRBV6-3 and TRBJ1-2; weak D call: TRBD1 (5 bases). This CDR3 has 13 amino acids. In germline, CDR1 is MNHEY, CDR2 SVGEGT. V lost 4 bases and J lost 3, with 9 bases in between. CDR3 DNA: TGTGCCAGCAGTTCTCCGGGGGACTATGGCTACACCTTC. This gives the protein CASSSPGDYGYTF.

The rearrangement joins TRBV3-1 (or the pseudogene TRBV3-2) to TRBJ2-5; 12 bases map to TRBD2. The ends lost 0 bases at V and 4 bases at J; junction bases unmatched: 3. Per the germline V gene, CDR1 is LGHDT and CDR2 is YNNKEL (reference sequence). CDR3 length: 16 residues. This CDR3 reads CASSQETSGRSETQYF. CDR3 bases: TGTGCCAGCAGCCAAGAGACTAGCGGGAGATCAGAGACCCAGTACTTC.

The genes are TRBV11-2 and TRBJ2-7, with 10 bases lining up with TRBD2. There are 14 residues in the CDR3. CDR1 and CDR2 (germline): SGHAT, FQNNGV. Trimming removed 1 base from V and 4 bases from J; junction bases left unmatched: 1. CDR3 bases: TGTGCCAGCAGCTTAGGTAGCGGGGGGTACGAGCAGTACGTC. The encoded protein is CASSLGSGGYEQYV.

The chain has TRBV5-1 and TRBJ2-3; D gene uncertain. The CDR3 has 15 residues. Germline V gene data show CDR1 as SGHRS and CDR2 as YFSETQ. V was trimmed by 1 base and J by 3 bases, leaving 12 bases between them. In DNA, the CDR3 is TGCGCCAGCAGCTTGAGAGGAGTAATAACAGATACGCAGTATTTT. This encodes CASSLRGVITDTQYF.

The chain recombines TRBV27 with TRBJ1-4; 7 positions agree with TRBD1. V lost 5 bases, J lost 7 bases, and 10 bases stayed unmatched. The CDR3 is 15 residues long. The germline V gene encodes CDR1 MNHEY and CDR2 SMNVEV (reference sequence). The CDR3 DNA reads TGTGCCAGCAGTGGACACAGGGGTTTAGCTGAAAAACTGTTTTTT. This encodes CASSGHRGLAEKLFF. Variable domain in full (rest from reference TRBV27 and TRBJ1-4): EAQVTQNPRYLITVTGKKLTVTCSQNMNHEYMSWYRQDPGLGLRQIYYSMNVEVTDKGDVPEGYKVSRKEKRNFPLILESPSPNQTSLYFCASSGHRGLAEKLFFGSGTQLSVL.

The CDR3 loop reads CASASGGNTEAFF. The DNA for the CDR3 is TGTGCCAGCGCGTCAGGGGGTAACACTGAAGCTTTCTTT. V and J are TRBV18 and TRBJ1-1, with 7 bases identical to TRBD1. This CDR3 has 13 residues. The germline V gene has CDR1 KGHSH and CDR2 LQKENI. The V gene end was trimmed by 8 bases and the J gene end by 2 bases; junction bases not matched to a gene: 5.

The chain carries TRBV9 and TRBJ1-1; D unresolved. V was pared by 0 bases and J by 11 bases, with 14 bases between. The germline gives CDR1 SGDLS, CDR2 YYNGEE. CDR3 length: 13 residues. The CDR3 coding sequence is TGTGCCAGCAGCGTAGTAGTCCCTGGGGAGGCTTTCTTT. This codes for CASSVVVPGEAFF.

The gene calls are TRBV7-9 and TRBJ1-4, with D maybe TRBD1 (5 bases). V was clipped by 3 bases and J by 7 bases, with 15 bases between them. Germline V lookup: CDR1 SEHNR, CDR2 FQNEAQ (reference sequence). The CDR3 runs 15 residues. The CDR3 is CASSLGQGSFEKLFF. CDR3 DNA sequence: TGTGCCAGCAGCTTGGGGCAGGGAAGTTTTGAAAAACTGTTTTTT.

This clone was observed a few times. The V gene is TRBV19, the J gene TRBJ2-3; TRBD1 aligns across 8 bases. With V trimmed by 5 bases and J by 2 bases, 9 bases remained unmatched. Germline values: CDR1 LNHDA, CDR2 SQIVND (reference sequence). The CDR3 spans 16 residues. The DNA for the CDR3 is TGTGCCAGTAGTTACTCCGGGACAGGCTTCACAGATACGCAGTATTTT. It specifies CASSYSGTGFTDTQYF.